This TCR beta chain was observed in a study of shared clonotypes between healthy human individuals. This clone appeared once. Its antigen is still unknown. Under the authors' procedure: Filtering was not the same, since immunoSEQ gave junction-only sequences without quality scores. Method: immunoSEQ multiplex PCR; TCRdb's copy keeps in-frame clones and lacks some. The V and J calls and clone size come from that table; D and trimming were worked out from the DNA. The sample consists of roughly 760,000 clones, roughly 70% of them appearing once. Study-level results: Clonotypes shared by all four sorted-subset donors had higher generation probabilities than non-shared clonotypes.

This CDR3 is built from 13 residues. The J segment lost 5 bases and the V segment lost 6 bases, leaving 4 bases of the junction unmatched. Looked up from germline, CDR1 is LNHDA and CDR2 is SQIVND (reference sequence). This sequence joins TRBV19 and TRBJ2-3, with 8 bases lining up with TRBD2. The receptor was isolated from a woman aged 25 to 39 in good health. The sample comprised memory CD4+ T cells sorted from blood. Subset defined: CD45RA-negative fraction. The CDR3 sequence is CASRSGGLDTQYF. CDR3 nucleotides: TGTGCCAGTAGGTCGGGGGGGCTAGATACGCAGTATTTT.